A selection of T cell receptor beta chains follows, all from one sample in a study of PD-L1 blockade in urothelial cancer. Method: immunoSEQ multiplex PCR; TCRdb's copy keeps in-frame clones and lacks some. Of tens of thousands of clones in the sample, roughly 90% were seen once. The sequencing used PBMCs, collected around atezolizumab (anti-PD-L1) treatment. Source of these receptors: a man between 60 and 75 years old with urothelial cancer. Both conserved end residues are part of each CDR3. The D gene is left open where the match is weak. Size is stated for part of the rows, as once, few or many counts, or as a class when the clone is expanded.

V: TRBV6-5; D: TRBD1; J: TRBJ1-1; size: -; DNA: TGTGCCAGCCGACAGGGGGACACTGAAGCTTTCTTT; CDR3: CASRQGDTEAFF
V: TRBV5-4; D: TRBD1; J: TRBJ1-1; size: -; DNA: TGTGCCAGCAGAGCAGAAGGACAGGGGGCCACTGAAGCTTTCTTT; CDR3: CASRAEGQGATEAFF
V: TRBV7-2; D: -; J: TRBJ2-2; size: -; DNA: TGTGCCAGCAGCTTAGCCGGGACGAACACCGGGGAGCTGTTTTTT; CDR3: CASSLAGTNTGELFF
V: TRBV6-5; D: -; J: TRBJ1-6; size: once; DNA: TGTGCCAGCAGTTATAGTGTAGGGGAGGATTCACCCCTCCACTTT; CDR3: CASSYSVGEDSPLHF
V: TRBV15; D: TRBD1; J: TRBJ2-1; size: -; DNA: TGTGCCACCAGCAGAGATCGACTACCGGGACAGGGGTACTTCTTC; CDR3: CATSRDRLPGQGYFF
V: TRBV9; D: -; J: TRBJ1-3; size: -; DNA: TGTGCCAGCAGCGTTGAACAGAGAGGGACTGGAAACACCATATATTTT; CDR3: CASSVEQRGTGNTIYF
V: TRBV5-1; D: -; J: TRBJ2-1; size: -; DNA: TGCGCCAGCAGTCTTCTCCAGTTTTCCAATGAGCAGTTCTTC; CDR3: CASSLLQFSNEQFF
V: TRBV5-4; D: -; J: TRBJ2-3; size: -; DNA: TGTGCCAGCATCAGCGGACGCAGGACAGATACGCAGTATTTT; CDR3: CASISGRRTDTQYF
V: TRBV30; D: -; J: TRBJ1-2; size: -; DNA: TGTGCCTGGAGTGTACTCGGGGAGACAATGTATGGCTACACCTTC; CDR3: CAWSVLGETMYGYTF
V: TRBV5-1; D: TRBD1; J: TRBJ2-2; size: -; DNA: TGCGCCAGCAGCTTGGCCCAGGGGGCGACCGGGGAGCTGTTTTTT; CDR3: CASSLAQGATGELFF
V: TRBV4-1; D: TRBD1; J: TRBJ2-1; size: -; DNA: TGCGCCAGCAGCCAAGATCGTCTTGGGGCAGGGGGTAGGGATGAGCAGTTCTTC; CDR3: CASSQDRLGAGGRDEQFF
V: TRBV27; D: TRBD1; J: TRBJ2-7; size: -; DNA: TGTGCCAGCAGTTTCGCTCAGGGACAGGGGTCCTACGAGCAGTACTTC; CDR3: CASSFAQGQGSYEQYF
V: TRBV10-3; D: -; J: TRBJ1-2; size: -; DNA: TGTGCCATCAGTGAGTCGGGCGGGGTTAGCTATGGCTACACCTTC; CDR3: CAISESGGVSYGYTF
V: TRBV27; D: TRBD1; J: TRBJ1-2; size: -; DNA: TGTGCCAGCAGTTTTAGCCCGGACAGGGTTGGCTACACCTTC; CDR3: CASSFSPDRVGYTF
V: TRBV11-3; D: TRBD1; J: TRBJ2-7; size: -; DNA: TGTGCCAGCAACCACCGGGACAGGGGCTACGAGCAGTACTTC; CDR3: CASNHRDRGYEQYF
V: TRBV7-2; D: -; J: TRBJ2-5; size: -; DNA: TGTGCCAGCAGCCAGACCTACAGGGATCAAGAGACCCAGTACTTC; CDR3: CASSQTYRDQETQYF
V: TRBV6-4; D: TRBD2; J: TRBJ2-1; size: -; DNA: TGTGCCAGCAGTGAGCGGGGGGACTACAATGAGCAGTTCTTC; CDR3: CASSERGDYNEQFF
V: TRBV5-4; D: TRBD2; J: TRBJ2-3; size: once; DNA: TGTGCCAGCAGCTTGGGAGGCGCGGGAGCGGATACGCAGTATTTT; CDR3: CASSLGGAGADTQYF
V: TRBV7-9; D: -; J: TRBJ1-1; size: -; DNA: TGTGCCAGCAGCTTAGTCAGTTCCACTGAAGCTTTCTTT; CDR3: CASSLVSSTEAFF
V: TRBV11-2; D: -; J: TRBJ1-5; size: -; DNA: TGTGCCAGCAGCAGGGACTGGGATCAGCCCCAGCATTTT; CDR3: CASSRDWDQPQHF